This T cell receptor (beta chain) was found in a study of vaccination and CD4 T cells after COVID-19. Overall study: Median time from COVID diagnosis to post-COVID sampling was 101 days (35 to 161). Sampling that followed vaccination took place a median approximately 72 days after dose two, within a range of 14 to 241. Each control was exposed to a CEFX pool, an HIV-1 Nef pool, or no peptide at all.

The Oncomine TCR Beta short-read assay sequenced DNA from cultured CD4+ T cells. TCRdb called the PCR reads again in MiXCR, with one record for every CDR3 protein. This sample carries 17,000 or so distinct CDR3 sequences, around a third of them seen once, and the ten largest clones take more than 15%. Germline lookup yields CDR1 MNHNS and CDR2 SASEGT. The CDR3 runs 17 residues. V gave up 4 bases and J gave up 7 bases, with 24 bases separating them. In the case of this clonotype: Its matching antigen is unknown.

The treatment is: approximately 11-day PBMC culture with coronavirus spike peptide pools or control peptides (ViraFEST assay). Half the medium was replaced with fresh IL-2 medium on days 3 and 7. This chain connects TRBV6-1 to TRBJ2-3; no definite D call. Source material: cultured CD4+ T cells from blood. This sequence originates from a human donor with COVID-19. CDR3 amino acids: CASSAGNRRVLGNTQYF. CDR3 bases: TGTGCCAGCAGTGCGGGCAATAGAAGAGTTTTGGGTAATACGCAGTATTTT.